Below are 3 T cell receptor beta chains sequenced from a single sample in a study of CD4+ T cells in melanoma. TCRdb's table, derived via immunoSEQ multiplex PCR, lists solely in-frame clones and lacks some. The sample includes about 140,000 clones, around nine tenths of them seen just once. These receptors all stem from a human donor with melanoma.

The DNA for the CDR3 is TGTGCCAGCAGGACGACAGGGAACGAGCAGTACTTC. Protein: CASRTTGNEQYF. The V and J genes are TRBV2 and TRBJ2-7, with TRBD1 matching 7 bases. The length of the CDR3 is 12 residues. From germline, CDR1 is SNHLY and CDR2 FYNNEI. V gave up 6 bases and J gave up 5 bases; unmatched junction bases: 4.

V and J are TRBV7-2 and TRBJ1-1; D remains ambiguous. The germline V gene has CDR1 SGHTA and CDR2 FQGNSA. V was trimmed by 4 bases and J by 1 base, leaving 7 bases between them. This CDR3 is 13 amino acids long. Here the CDR3 DNA reads TGTGCCAGCAGCTCCTTTGGGAACACTGAAGCTTTCTTT. Amino acids: CASSSFGNTEAFF.

The genes are TRBV4-1 and TRBJ2-7, with 11 bases lining up with TRBD1. The J segment lost 7 bases and the V segment lost 6 bases, leaving 11 bases of the junction unmatched. Germline V gives CDR1 MGHRA, CDR2 YSYEKL. The CDR3 extends over 15 amino acids. The CDR3 is CASRLSGTGGGEQYF. For the CDR3, the DNA is TGCGCCAGCAGACTTTCCGGGACAGGGGGTGGGGAGCAGTACTTC.